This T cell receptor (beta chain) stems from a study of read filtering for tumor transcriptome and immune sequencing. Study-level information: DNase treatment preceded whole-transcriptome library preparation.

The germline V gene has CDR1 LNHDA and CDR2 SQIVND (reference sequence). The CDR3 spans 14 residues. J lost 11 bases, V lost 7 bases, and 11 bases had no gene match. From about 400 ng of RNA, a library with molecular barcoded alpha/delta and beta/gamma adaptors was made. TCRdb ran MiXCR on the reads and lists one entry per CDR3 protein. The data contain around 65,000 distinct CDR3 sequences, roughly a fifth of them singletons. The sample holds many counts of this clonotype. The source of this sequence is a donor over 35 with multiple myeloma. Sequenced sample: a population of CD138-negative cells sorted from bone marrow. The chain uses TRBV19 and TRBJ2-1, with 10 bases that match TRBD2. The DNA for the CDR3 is TGTGCCAGTACTCCGACTAGCGGGCGGAGTCAGCAGTTCTTC. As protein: CASTPTSGRSQQFF.